This T cell receptor (beta chain) was captured by sequencing in a study of beta chain features in type 1 diabetes. Across the study: All samples combined gave roughly 100,000,000 sorted cells for examination.

Germline lookup yields CDR1 MDHEN and CDR2 SYDVKM. This CDR3 contains 16 residues. Regarding the study as a whole: Patients' naive, central memory and regulatory TCRB repertoires appeared more alike than those of healthy donors. TCRB CDR3s from Type 1 diabetes patients were moderately but significantly shorter in all four CD4+ subsets.

With respect to this clone: Its antigen is as yet unknown.

The sequenced template was cDNA made from the entire isolated RNA. Assay used: immunoSEQ multiplex PCR; TCRdb lists only in-frame clones, some missing. The sample includes approximately 250,000 clones, about a sixth seen only once; the top ten take 0.065% to 0.1%. V gene TRBV28 combines with J gene TRBJ2-5; 11 bases agree with TRBD2. With the DNA end fitting TRBJ2-7 better, the J assignment may be wrong. The origin of this receptor is a man aged 25-45 years with type 1 diabetes. The sequencing input was naive CD4+ T cells from blood. CDR3: CASNSPGLAVTYEQYF. The CDR3 bases are TGTGCCAGCAATTCCCCGGGACTAGCGGTAACCTACGAGCAGTACTTC.